These 26 T cell receptor beta chains were sequenced from one sample in a study of blood T cell repertoires in COVID-19. The protocol was immunoSEQ multiplex PCR, while the TCRdb copy is restricted to in-frame clones and leaves out a portion. The sample holds roughly 140,000 clones; more than 80% are singletons and the top ten take about 8%. Sequencing input: peripheral blood. The source of these receptors is a human donor with acute or convalescent COVID-19. The donor label of this sample is uncertain.

The count of this clone is one. The rearrangement joins TRBV7-9 to TRBJ2-2, with D tentatively TRBD2 (5 bases). The CDR3 spans 14 residues. The V end was cut by 2 bases, the J end by 6 bases, with 10 bases between. Germline lookup yields CDR1 SEHNR and CDR2 FQNEAQ (reference sequence). CDR3 sequence reads: CASSLLAVAGELFF. The CDR3 DNA reads as TGTGCCAGCAGCTTACTAGCTGTAGCCGGGGAGCTGTTTTTT.

The chain employs TRBV9 and TRBJ1-2; D is unclear. The CDR3 is 16 amino acids. The V and J ends lost 0 bases and 2 bases respectively, with 14 bases between them. Germline CDR1 is SGDLS and CDR2 is YYNGEE. CDR3 amino acids: CASSVGGGPFNYGYTF. In DNA form, the CDR3 reads TGTGCCAGCAGCGTAGGTGGAGGGCCTTTCAACTATGGCTACACCTTC.

The chain links TRBV6-1 to TRBJ1-2; 7 bases map to TRBD1. The CDR3 length is 15 residues. Germline V gene data show CDR1 as MNHNS and CDR2 as SASEGT. The J segment lost 5 bases and the V segment lost 1 base, leaving 7 bases of the junction unmatched. CDR3 in DNA: TGTGCCAGCAGTGAAGAACGTAACAGGGGATATGGCTACACCTTC. It translates to CASSEERNRGYGYTF.

The chain is built from TRBV9 and TRBJ1-1, with TRBD1 matching over 7 bases. J gave up 0 bases and V 4 bases, and 3 bases lay outside the gene matches. This CDR3 has 14 residues. Germline CDR1 reads SGDLS; CDR2 reads YYNGEE. The CDR3 DNA sequence: TGTGCCAGCAGCCCGGGACAGATGAACACTGAAGCTTTCTTT. Translated: CASSPGQMNTEAFF.

The chain carries TRBV27 and TRBJ1-6; a possible D gene is TRBD1 (6 bases). Trimming removed 6 bases at V and 0 bases at J, with 15 bases between. Germline V gives CDR1 MNHEY, CDR2 SMNVEV (reference sequence). There are 17 residues in the CDR3. CDR3 residues: CASSPFRGSSYNSPLHF. In nucleotides, the CDR3 is TGTGCCAGCAGCCCTTTCAGGGGCAGCTCCTATAATTCACCCCTCCACTTT.

The chain recombines TRBV5-3 with TRBJ1-4; D not resolved. TRBV5-3 is annotated as an ORF whose role is uncertain. Trimming left V 0 bases short and J 6 bases short, with 6 bases between. This CDR3 has 13 residues. The CDR3 reads CARSLDPDEKLFF. The CDR3 DNA reads as TGTGCCAGAAGCTTGGATCCAGATGAAAAACTGTTTTTT.

This rearrangement joins TRBV7-2 to TRBJ2-5, with TRBD1 identical over 9 bases. Germline V CDR1 and CDR2: SGHTA, FQGNSA. The CDR3 extends over 15 amino acids. Unmatched junction bases numbered 9, after V lost 5 bases and J lost 5 bases. CDR3 residues: CASSPGTGIGETQYF. The CDR3 region has the DNA TGTGCCAGCAGCCCCGGGACAGGGATTGGTGAGACCCAGTACTTC.

This clone was recorded only once. This rearrangement joins TRBV4-1 to TRBJ1-1; a weak D match, TRBD1 (5 bases). Looked up from germline, CDR1 is MGHRA and CDR2 is YSYEKL. Trimming pared 6 bases from V and 0 bases from J, leaving 17 bases between. This CDR3 comprises 16 residues. The CDR3 sequence: CASSRTGRGMNTEAFF. Written as DNA, the CDR3 is TGCGCCAGCAGTCGAACGGGGCGGGGCATGAACACTGAAGCTTTCTTT.

The chain has TRBV6-5 and TRBJ1-2; D unclear. CDR3 length equals 14 residues. Trimming took off 2 bases at V and 5 bases at J, with 12 bases between the two ends. The germline CDR1 and CDR2 sequences are MNHEY and SVGAGI. The CDR3 reads CASSYPSISYGYTF. The CDR3 bases are TGTGCCAGCAGTTACCCATCTATATCTTATGGCTACACCTTC.

The chain links TRBV2 to TRBJ2-7; D may match TRBD1 or TRBD2 (5 bases each). Between the trimmed V and J ends, which lost 7 bases and 6 bases, there was a span of 13 bases. The CDR3 spans 12 residues. Germline V gene lookup returns CDR1 SNHLY and CDR2 FYNNEI. The CDR3 bases are TGTGCCAGCACTGAGGGGAGCTCCGAGCAGTACTTC. Protein sequence: CASTEGSSEQYF.

The V and J genes are TRBV5-6 and TRBJ2-1; weak D call: TRBD1 (5 bases). V shed 4 bases and J shed 7 bases, with 15 bases lying between them. This CDR3 has 14 residues. CDR1 is SGHDT and CDR2 is YYEEEE in the germline V gene. CDR3 bases: TGTGCCAGCAGCGGCGACAGTTCGCGGAATGAGCAGTTCTTC. Translated: CASSGDSSRNEQFF.

The J gene is TRBJ1-2, the V gene TRBV7-2; D may be TRBD1 (6 bases). Trimming left V 1 base short and J 4 bases short, with 10 bases between. This CDR3 has 14 residues. The V gene's germline CDR1 is SGHTA and CDR2 FQGNSA. The CDR3 protein is CASSLDRVSYGYTF. CDR3 in DNA: TGTGCCAGCAGCTTAGACAGGGTCTCCTATGGCTACACCTTC.

The rearrangement links TRBV3-1 (or the pseudogene TRBV3-2) to TRBJ2-3; 8 bases line up with TRBD2. This CDR3 spans 16 amino acids. Germline trimming cut 6 bases from V and 0 bases from J; bases unmatched to any gene: 8. The germline V gene encodes CDR1 LGHDT and CDR2 YNNKEL (reference sequence). CDR3 nucleotides: TGTGCCAGCAGTAGTATAGCGGGGCCCAGCACAGATACGCAGTATTTT. Translated, it gives CASSSIAGPSTDTQYF.

The J gene is TRBJ2-7, the V gene TRBV14; D uncertain. The ends were cut back, 3 bases at V and 6 bases at J, with 18 bases in the middle. This CDR3 is 15 amino acids long. The germline V gene has CDR1 SGHDN and CDR2 FVKESK. CDR3 coding DNA: TGTGCCAGCAGCCACATAAGGAGCCCCGGCCCCGAGCAGTACTTC. It specifies CASSHIRSPGPEQYF.

This chain links TRBV7-9 with TRBJ2-5; maybe TRBD2 (5 bases). The CDR3 spans 14 residues. Looked up from germline, CDR1 is SEHNR and CDR2 is FQNEAQ (reference sequence). V shed 6 bases and J shed 3 bases, with 14 bases lying between them. CDR3 DNA sequence: TGTGCCAGCAGAGATTCGGGGTTAGAAGAGACCCAGTACTTC. It is translated as CASRDSGLEETQYF.

This chain uses TRBV27 with TRBJ1-2, with a weak D call TRBD1 (6 bases). Trimming removed 2 bases from V and 4 bases from J, with 11 bases in between. CDR3 length: 14 amino acids. CDR1 is MNHEY, CDR2 SMNVEV, per germline (reference sequence). The CDR3 loop reads CASSLTGNGYGYTF. The CDR3 region has the DNA TGTGCCAGCAGTTTAACAGGGAACGGCTATGGCTACACCTTC.

The V call is TRBV4-1, the J call TRBJ1-2; tentative D call: TRBD1 (5 bases). The CDR3 length is 14 residues. Germline V gene sequence: CDR1 MGHRA, CDR2 YSYEKL. V was cut by 0 bases and J by 2 bases, with 7 bases left in between. CDR3 loop: CASSQEQGNYGYTF. The DNA of the CDR3 is TGCGCCAGCAGCCAAGAGCAGGGCAACTATGGCTACACCTTC.

This clone appeared once. The V call is TRBV27, the J call TRBJ2-3, with 8 bases aligning to TRBD1. CDR3 length equals 15 residues. The J segment lost 3 bases and the V segment lost 6 bases, leaving 8 bases of the junction unmatched. Looked up from germline, CDR1 is MNHEY and CDR2 is SMNVEV (reference sequence). The CDR3: CASSPQGGTTDTQYF. The CDR3 DNA follows: TGTGCCAGCAGCCCACAGGGGGGCACGACAGATACGCAGTATTTT.

The chain couples TRBV12-5 to TRBJ2-2, with 7 bases identical to TRBD1. The CDR3 length is 17 residues. Germline V gene sequence: CDR1 LGHNT, CDR2 FRNRAP. The trim removed 0 bases at V and 4 bases at J, leaving 8 bases unmatched. The CDR3 sequence: CASGLVQGTVFTGELFF. The CDR3 region has the DNA TGTGCTAGTGGTTTGGTACAGGGGACGGTTTTCACCGGGGAGCTGTTTTTT.

J is TRBJ2-2 and V is TRBV13, with D unresolved. Trimming stripped 2 bases from V and 7 bases from J, with 2 bases between. The CDR3 consists of 11 residues. Germline V lookup: CDR1 PRHDT, CDR2 FYEKMQ (reference sequence). This CDR3 reads CASSLRGELFF. The CDR3 region has the DNA TGTGCCAGCAGCTTACGCGGGGAGCTGTTTTTT.

This chain joins TRBV13 and TRBJ2-3, with 7 bases fitting TRBD2. Germline-derived CDR1 and CDR2 are PRHDT and FYEKMQ (reference sequence). CDR3 size: 18 residues. Unmatched junction bases numbered 15, after V lost 5 bases and J lost 1 base. For the CDR3, the DNA is TGTGCCAGCAGCCTCCGACCGGGGGGAAGGGTCGGCACAGATACGCAGTATTTT. It is translated as CASSLRPGGRVGTDTQYF.

This clone showed up just a few times. The J gene is TRBJ2-3, the V gene TRBV19; 8 bases are shared with TRBD1. The CDR3 is made up of 16 amino acids. The junction had 12 bases not matched to a gene; V was cut back by 6 bases and J by 4 bases. Germline loops: CDR1 LNHDA, CDR2 SQIVND (reference sequence). CDR3 amino acids: CASSRTGSKRADTQYF. The CDR3 coding sequence is TGTGCCAGTAGCAGGACAGGGAGTAAGCGCGCAGATACGCAGTATTTT.

The CDR3 DNA sequence: TGTGCCTGGAGCTCATCTACGACGGGCTATGGCTACACCTTC. Its protein is CAWSSSTTGYGYTF. This sequence joins TRBV30 and TRBJ1-2, with D uncertain. Germline V gene data show CDR1 as GTSNPN and CDR2 as SVGIG (reference sequence). The V gene lost 3 bases and the J gene lost 4 bases, with 15 bases spanning the gap. This CDR3 is built from 14 residues.

This clone was observed a few times. Other DNA sequences of this sample code for an identical CDR3. The genes are TRBV27 and TRBJ1-5, with TRBD1 identical over 7 bases. V dropped 5 bases and J dropped 0; count of bases not matched to a gene: 7. CDR1 is MNHEY and CDR2 is SMNVEV in the germline V gene (reference sequence). This CDR3 spans 16 amino acids. DNA of the CDR3: TGTGCCAGCAGTGCCTTCGGGACAGTTAGCAATCAGCCCCAGCATTTT. Protein product: CASSAFGTVSNQPQHF.

The rearrangement uses TRBV24-1 and TRBJ2-1, with 9 bases identical to TRBD1. This CDR3 is 13 amino acids long. Germline values: CDR1 KGHDR, CDR2 SFDVKD. With 9 bases clipped from V and 5 bases from J, the junction kept 4 bases outside the gene matches. CDR3 protein: CATPGQGHNEQFF. The CDR3 DNA follows: TGTGCCACCCCGGGACAGGGACACAATGAGCAGTTCTTC.

The V and J genes are TRBV5-6 and TRBJ1-6, with unresolved D. The germline V gene has CDR1 SGHDT and CDR2 YYEEEE. V shed 2 bases and J shed 8 bases, with 8 bases lying between them. CDR3 length: 13 amino acids. The CDR3 nucleotides are TGTGCCAGCAGCTTTATCACAGATTCACCCCTCCACTTT. As protein: CASSFITDSPLHF. The variable domain in full, with the rest retrieved from reference TRBV5-6 and TRBJ1-6, is DAGVTQSPTHLIKTRGQQVTLRCSPKSGHDTVSWYQQALGQGPQFIFQYYEEEERQRGNFPDRFSGHQFPNYSSELNVNALLLGDSALYLCASSFITDSPLHFGNGTRLTVT.